This record concerns one TCR beta chain sequence. This entry comes from a study of blood T cell repertoires in COVID-19. Looking at the study overall: Material from acute and convalescent COVID-19 was sourced from the United States, Italy and Spain. The analysed material was cDNA or gDNA that came from T cells, B-cell-depleted T cells, or PBMCs.

Per the original methods: Estimation of nucleated cell counts relied on the amplification of reference gene primers. The data were produced by immunoSEQ multiplex PCR, yet TCRdb's version contains in-frame clones alone and is incomplete. That table supplies the V and J calls and clone size; D and trimming were determined from the DNA. The data contain over 300,000 clones, around 83% of them singletons. V was pared by 3 bases and J by 4 bases, with 8 bases of the junction left unmatched. The CDR3 has 16 residues. The germline gives CDR1 SNHLY, CDR2 FYNNEI. Sequenced material: peripheral blood. This sequence originates from a woman in her forties or fifties with acute or convalescent COVID-19. The chain joins TRBV2 to TRBJ1-5; 8 positions agree with TRBD1. The CDR3 nucleotides are TGTGCCAGCAGTGATTCAGGGGGCAACCCTAATCAGCCCCAGCATTTT. Residues: CASSDSGGNPNQPQHF.